This TCR beta chain was sequenced during a study of beta chain features in type 1 diabetes. Overall study findings and caveats: For Type 1 diabetes patients, all four CD4+ subsets carried TCRB CDR3s that were moderately but significantly shorter. Sampled from patients, naive, central memory and Treg TCRB repertoires appeared more similar than those sampled from healthy donors.

What was sequenced were expressed TCRB transcripts, since all of the isolated RNA had been reverse transcribed. Repertoires were generated with immunoSEQ multiplex PCR, while TCRdb's copy carries only in-frame clones and drops some. Among roughly 260,000 clones listed, approximately 10% were seen once. Using CD45RO/CCR7/CD25/CD127/CD95/CD27, CD4+ naive, central memory, regulatory and stem cell-like memory cells were sorted. Purity of each sorted population was above 95%. Comment on this clone: Antigen specificity is unknown.

V lost 5 bases to trimming and J lost 3 bases; unmatched junction nucleotides: 7. Germline V lookup: CDR1 ENHRY, CDR2 SYGVKD. CDR3 size: 14 residues. This clonotype originated in a man aged 25-40 years with type 1 diabetes. The chain recombines TRBV10-3 with TRBJ2-7, with 7 bases matching TRBD1. The sequencing input was naive CD4+ T cells from blood. For the CDR3, the DNA is TGTGCCATCAGTAACCAACAGGGGTTCTACGAGCAGTACTTC. It specifies CAISNQQGFYEQYF.